The subject of this entry is one TCR beta chain. Its cognate antigen is unknown. This sample is drawn from a study of cytomegalovirus exposure and HLA in healthy donors. Everyone who donated was a healthy bone marrow donor. PCR primers comprised 60 Vbeta and 13 Jbeta primers. TCRdb keeps only in-frame clones here, not all; method: immunoSEQ multiplex PCR. Here the sample spans about 130,000 clones, around 77% being singletons. Per germline, CDR1 LNHDA and CDR2 SQIVND (reference sequence). CDR3 length equals 14 residues. The V gene end was trimmed by 4 bases and the J gene end by 3 bases; junction bases not matched to a gene: 6. The study, taken as a whole, reports: For most TCR sequences rarity was the rule, although some public TCRs occurred in many donors. Using a false discovery rate of 0.05, a later analysis showed that about 16,000 TCR beta sequences were associated with HLA alleles.

Sequencing was carried out using PBMCs. The V gene is TRBV19, the J gene TRBJ2-7; 7 bases map to TRBD1. The TCR sequence derives from a man aged 50-59 years in good health and CMV-seronegative. CDR3 sequence: CASSSSGTVYEQYF. CDR3 in DNA: TGTGCCAGTAGTAGCTCCGGGACAGTCTACGAGCAGTACTTC.